The 28 T cell receptor beta chains in this list originate from one sample, sequenced in a study of cytomegalovirus exposure and HLA in healthy donors. This PCR relied on a set of 60 Vbeta primers and 13 Jbeta primers. Using immunoSEQ multiplex PCR, the repertoire was profiled, and TCRdb retains in-frame clones only, with some absent. This sample yields 100,000 to 150,000 clones, of which 80% to 90% are seen a single time; 5.5% to 7% belongs to the top ten. Sequenced material: PBMCs. The source is a woman between 35 and 50 years old in good health and CMV-seropositive.

The chain uses TRBV9 and TRBJ2-7; maybe TRBD1 (6 bases). CDR3 length equals 13 residues. Trimming pared 3 bases from V and 4 bases from J, leaving 11 bases between. Germline lookup yields CDR1 SGDLS and CDR2 YYNGEE. CDR3 residues: CASSDHREYEQYF. As DNA, the CDR3 is TGTGCCAGCAGCGACCACAGGGAGTACGAGCAGTACTTC.

This chain links TRBV19 with TRBJ1-1, with 9 bases aligning to TRBD1. Per the germline V gene, CDR1 is LNHDA and CDR2 is SQIVND (reference sequence). The CDR3 extends over 15 amino acids. The CDR3 sequence is CASGTGLSMNTEAFF. The CDR3 bases are TGTGCTTCCGGGACAGGGTTAAGTATGAACACTGAAGCTTTCTTT.

This clone has more than one count but fewer than ten. The V call is TRBV6-5, the J call TRBJ2-7; D gene ambiguous. This CDR3 is built from 15 residues. Germline V gene sequence: CDR1 MNHEY, CDR2 SVGAGI. The V end lost 0 bases, the J end lost 1 base, and 10 bases lay between the germline ends. Here the CDR3 reads CASSYSSNPSYEQYF. The CDR3 DNA reads TGTGCCAGCAGTTACTCCTCTAACCCTTCCTACGAGCAGTACTTC.

In regard to this clone: In the same sample, other DNA sequences code for this CDR3. The V and J genes are TRBV27 and TRBJ1-1; D is perhaps TRBD1 (5 bases). This CDR3 is built from 13 residues. Germline loops: CDR1 MNHEY, CDR2 SMNVEV (reference sequence). Trimming left V 2 bases short and J 1 base short, with 5 bases between. The CDR3 protein is CASSLQGNTEAFF. CDR3 DNA: TGTGCCAGCAGTTTACAGGGGAACACTGAAGCTTTCTTT.

This chain joins TRBV5-4 and TRBJ2-5; 8 positions match TRBD1. From germline, CDR1 is SGHNT and CDR2 YYREEE (reference sequence). V gave up 4 bases and J gave up 5 bases; unmatched junction bases: 10. This CDR3 has 15 amino acids. The CDR3 protein is CASSPGQGFRETQYF. The CDR3 bases are TGTGCCAGCAGCCCTGGACAGGGCTTCAGGGAGACCCAGTACTTC.

This clone has a single count. V and J are TRBV4-3 and TRBJ2-7, with D possibly matching TRBD2 (5 bases). Trimming left V 0 bases short and J 1 base short, with 7 bases between. Germline loops: CDR1 LGHNA, CDR2 YSLEER. The CDR3 covers 14 residues. The CDR3 spells CASSQDEGSYEQYF. For the CDR3, the DNA is TGCGCCAGCAGCCAAGATGAGGGTTCCTACGAGCAGTACTTC.

This chain links TRBV20-1 with TRBJ2-3, with 7 nucleotides matching TRBD2. Looked up from germline, CDR1 is DFQATT and CDR2 is SNEGSKA (reference sequence). The trim removed 7 bases at V and 3 bases at J, leaving 1 base unmatched. The CDR3 consists of 11 residues. CDR3 in DNA: TGCAGTGGGGGGGGGACAGATACGCAGTATTTT. Amino acids: CSGGGTDTQYF.

J is TRBJ1-2 and V is TRBV6-5; possible D gene TRBD1, 6 bases. The CDR3 is 16 residues long. Germline CDR1 and CDR2: MNHEY and SVGAGI. V lost 0 bases, J lost 5 bases, and 16 bases lay in between. The CDR3 bases are TGTGCCAGCAGTTACTCGCGGGGGGGCGGACCTTATGGCTACACCTTC. It yields the protein CASSYSRGGGPYGYTF.

The CDR3 loop reads CASSHLAGYEQYF. In DNA form, the CDR3 reads TGTGCCAGCAGCCATCTAGCGGGATACGAGCAGTACTTC. V usage is TRBV7-6 and J usage is TRBJ2-7, with 9 bases lining up with TRBD2. The V segment lost 5 bases and the J segment 4 bases; nucleotides outside the gene matches: 3. The CDR3 consists of 13 residues. Germline assignment: CDR1 SGHVS and CDR2 FNYEAQ. Full variable domain (remainder filled in from reference TRBV7-6 and TRBJ2-7): GAGVSQSPRYKVTKRGQDVALRCDPISGHVSLYWYRQALGQGPEFLTYFNYEAQQDKSGLPNDRFSAERPEGSISTLTIQRTEQRDSAMYRCASSHLAGYEQYFGPGTRLTVT.

Note on this clone: The identical CDR3 is also encoded by other nucleotide sequences in the sample. The rearrangement uses TRBV7-2 and TRBJ2-5; TRBD2 agrees at 11 bases. The ends lost 3 bases at V and 4 bases at J; junction bases unmatched: 1. CDR3 length: 14 residues. The germline V gene encodes CDR1 SGHTA and CDR2 FQGNSA. The CDR3: CASSFLAGGETQYF. The CDR3 DNA reads as TGTGCCAGCAGCTTCCTAGCGGGGGGAGAGACCCAGTACTTC. Drawing the rest from reference TRBV7-2 and TRBJ2-5, the complete variable domain is GAGVSQSPSNKVTEKGKDVELRCDPISGHTALYWYRQSLGQGLEFLIYFQGNSAPDKSGLPSDRFSAERTGGSVSTLTIQRTQQEDSAVYLCASSFLAGGETQYFGPGTRLLVL.

The chain joins TRBV7-2 to TRBJ1-6, with D possibly TRBD1 on 5 matching bases. Trimming stripped 4 bases from V and 16 bases from J, with 11 bases between. This CDR3 is 11 amino acids long. Germline V CDR1 and CDR2: SGHTA, FQGNSA. In DNA form, the CDR3 reads TGTGCCAGCAGCTGGGGCGCCCAGCTCCACTTT. It codes for CASSWGAQLHF.

This sequence joins TRBV28 and TRBJ2-1; 11 bases line up with TRBD2. J gave up 8 bases and V 7 bases, and 13 bases lay outside the gene matches. The CDR3 loop spans 16 amino acids. Germline loops: CDR1 MDHEN, CDR2 SYDVKM. The DNA for the CDR3 is TGTGCCAGCAACCTAGCGGGAGGTTATGGTTTCCATGAGCAGTTCTTC. It encodes CASNLAGGYGFHEQFF.

The chain links TRBV5-6 to TRBJ1-1; 7 bases align to TRBD1. Germline V gene lookup returns CDR1 SGHDT and CDR2 YYEEEE. The CDR3 is made up of 18 amino acids. Trimming took 4 bases from V and 4 from J; bases not matched to a gene: 19. DNA of the CDR3: TGTGCCAGCAGCAGCTTGGGAATAAGACAGGGTTCGGGCACTGAAGCTTTCTTT. Protein product: CASSSLGIRQGSGTEAFF.

This chain uses TRBV19 with TRBJ1-4, with 10 bases that match TRBD1. Germline CDR1 LNHDA, CDR2 SQIVND (reference sequence). The junction had 10 bases not matched to a gene; V was cut back by 4 bases and J by 2 bases. The CDR3 is 18 amino acids. CDR3 residues: CASSTRRQGARTNEKLFF. The CDR3 DNA sequence: TGTGCCAGTAGTACCAGAAGACAGGGGGCGCGGACTAATGAAAAACTGTTTTTT.

The chain joins TRBV7-9 to TRBJ2-7, with 11 bases lining up with TRBD2. After removal of 4 bases from V and 3 bases from J, the junction contained 2 bases not matched to a gene. The CDR3 consists of 14 residues. Germline values: CDR1 SEHNR, CDR2 FQNEAQ (reference sequence). DNA for the CDR3: TGTGCCAGCAGCTGGACTAGCGGGTTCTACGAGCAGTACTTC. It encodes CASSWTSGFYEQYF. Combining the CDR3 with reference TRBV7-9 and TRBJ2-7 gives the whole variable domain DTGVSQNPRHKITKRGQNVTFRCDPISEHNRLYWYRQTLGQGPEFLTYFQNEAQLEKSRLLSDRFSAERPKGSFSTLEIQRTEQGDSAMYLCASSWTSGFYEQYFGPGTRLTVT.

The chain links TRBV7-9 to TRBJ2-5; a weak D match, TRBD1 (5 bases). V lost 5 bases to trimming and J lost 0 bases, with 10 bases between them. The CDR3 contains 14 residues. The germline V gene encodes CDR1 SEHNR and CDR2 FQNEAQ (reference sequence). CDR3 coding DNA: TGTGCCAGCAGCGACAGTAGGTACCAAGAGACCCAGTACTTC. It codes for CASSDSRYQETQYF.

This sequence joins TRBV30 and TRBJ2-2; 9 bases map to TRBD1. V was pared by 4 bases and J by 1 base, with 1 base of the junction left unmatched. The CDR3 has 14 amino acids. Germline V gene sequence: CDR1 GTSNPN, CDR2 SVGIG (reference sequence). Written as DNA, the CDR3 is TGTGCCTGGAACAGGGGGCAGAACACCGGGGAGCTGTTTTTT. Amino acid sequence: CAWNRGQNTGELFF. The complete variable domain, with remaining parts taken from reference TRBV30 and TRBJ2-2, reads SQTIHQWPATLVQPVGSPLSLECTVEGTSNPNLYWYRQAAGRGLQLLFYSVGIGQISSEVPQNLSASRPQDRQFILSSKKLLLSDSGFYLCAWNRGQNTGELFFGEGSRLTVL.

The chain has TRBV7-9 and TRBJ2-1; 9 nucleotides line up with TRBD2. The germline V gene encodes CDR1 SEHNR and CDR2 FQNEAQ (reference sequence). Trimming took 5 bases from V and 8 from J; bases not matched to a gene: 10. This CDR3 comprises 15 residues. CDR3 bases: TGTGCCAGCAGCGGGGGGACTAGCTATTTATATGAGCAGTTCTTC. Translating gives CASSGGTSYLYEQFF.

The CDR3 spells CASSSIRGGEMHNEKLFF. Here the CDR3 DNA reads TGTGCCAGCAGTTCAATCCGGGGGGGCGAGATGCATAATGAAAAACTGTTTTTT. The chain carries TRBV27 and TRBJ1-4, with D tentatively TRBD1 (6 bases). Germline CDR1 MNHEY, CDR2 SMNVEV (reference sequence). V was trimmed by 4 bases and J by 4 bases, leaving 22 bases between them. There are 18 residues in the CDR3.

In DNA, the CDR3 is TGTGCCAGCAGCTTCAGACAGGCCTTAGCCAAAAACATTCAGTACTTC. It encodes CASSFRQALAKNIQYF. The chain links TRBV11-1 to TRBJ2-4; perhaps TRBD1 as D (6 bases). Germline CDR1 is SGHAT and CDR2 is FQDESV (reference sequence). The CDR3 is made up of 16 amino acids. The V gene lost 3 bases and the J gene lost 0 bases, with 12 bases spanning the gap.

This clone was counted between two and nine times. The rearrangement joins TRBV29-1 to TRBJ1-1, with D unresolved. The CDR3 is made up of 12 amino acids. V was shortened by 7 bases and J by 1 base, with 10 bases between the two germline ends. CDR1 and CDR2 from the germline V gene are SQVTM and ANQGSEA. DNA for the CDR3: TGCAGCGCCGGTTGGAGGAACACTGAAGCTTTCTTT. Amino acid sequence: CSAGWRNTEAFF.

This chain links TRBV7-2 with TRBJ2-5; perhaps TRBD2 as D (5 bases). TRBJ2-7 explains the end of the DNA better; the J call may be wrong. The CDR3 loop spans 15 amino acids. Germline assignment: CDR1 SGHTA and CDR2 FQGNSA. The CDR3 DNA is TGTGCCAGCAGCTTTCCGCCGGGAACTTCCTACGAGCAGTACTTC. Protein: CASSFPPGTSYEQYF.

The chain joins TRBV28 to TRBJ1-5; tentatively, D is TRBD1 (5 bases). Trimming left V 6 bases short and J 5 bases short, with 14 bases between. CDR1 MDHEN and CDR2 SYDVKM come from the germline V gene. There are 14 residues in the CDR3. CDR3 coding DNA: TGTGCCAGCAGAGCGGGACGGTACGATCAGCCCCAGCATTTT. Translation: CASRAGRYDQPQHF.

The sample holds a few counts of this clone. This sequence joins TRBV28 and TRBJ2-1, with TRBD2 matching over 9 bases. The germline V gene encodes CDR1 MDHEN and CDR2 SYDVKM. V dropped 6 bases and J dropped 5; count of bases not matched to a gene: 8. The CDR3 has 15 residues. The CDR3 region has the DNA TGTGCCAGCAGCAGACCGGGACTAGCCCACAATGAGCAGTTCTTC. This gives the protein CASSRPGLAHNEQFF. Combining the CDR3 with reference TRBV28 and TRBJ2-1 gives the whole variable domain DVKVTQSSRYLVKRTGEKVFLECVQDMDHENMFWYRQDPGLGLRLIYFSYDVKMKEKGDIPEGYSVSREKKERFSLILESASTNQTSMYLCASSRPGLAHNEQFFGPGTRLTVL.

The chain is built from TRBV6-5 and TRBJ1-1; 8 nucleotides agree with TRBD1. Looked up from germline, CDR1 is MNHEY and CDR2 is SVGAGI. The V gene end was trimmed by 7 bases and the J gene end by 4 bases; junction bases not matched to a gene: 11. The CDR3 has 15 residues. CDR3 DNA: TGTGCCAGCAACTTCCTTGGACAGGGCGGCACTGAAGCTTTCTTT. Residues: CASNFLGQGGTEAFF.

V usage is TRBV7-3 and J usage is TRBJ2-1; TRBD2 matches 9 bases. CDR3 size: 15 residues. Looked up from germline, CDR1 is SGHTA and CDR2 is FQGTGA. With 3 bases clipped from V and 5 bases from J, the junction kept 5 bases outside the gene matches. In DNA, the CDR3 is TGTGCCAGCAGCTTTAGCGGGAGAGCACACAATGAGCAGTTCTTC. This sequence encodes CASSFSGRAHNEQFF.

This clone was observed a single time. This sequence joins TRBV7-2 and TRBJ1-3, with D possibly being TRBD1 (5 bases). This CDR3 has 12 residues. CDR1 and CDR2 (germline): SGHTA, FQGNSA. V dropped 1 base and J dropped 15 bases, with 13 bases sitting between them. As DNA, the CDR3 is TGTGCCAGCAGCTTAGATCATGGGGCCCAATATTTT. It yields the protein CASSLDHGAQYF.

As for this clone: This sample includes further DNA sequences coding for the same CDR3. J is TRBJ1-2 and V is TRBV30; TRBD1 matches at 9 bases. Germline loops: CDR1 GTSNPN, CDR2 SVGIG (reference sequence). V dropped 3 bases and J dropped 4; count of bases not matched to a gene: 9. The CDR3 runs 15 residues. The CDR3 DNA follows: TGTGCCTGGAGATATCGGGACAGGGACCTCTATGGCTACACCTTC. Residues: CAWRYRDRDLYGYTF.